Listed below are T cell receptor beta chains from one sample, sequenced in a study of T-cell reconstitution after alpha-beta-depleted transplantation in children. From the PCR reads, TCRdb called clonotypes with MiXCR, one entry per CDR3 protein. The data show about 610,000 distinct CDR3 sequences, about 10% seen once. The sequencing here drew on PBMCs from the stem cell graft donor, taken from the stem cell graft. These receptors were taken from a human donor who donated a stem cell graft to a child with acute myeloid leukemia. Both conserved end residues are part of each CDR3. The order of the fields is CDR3 length, V gene, D gene, J gene, CDR3 protein. The D gene is left open where the match is weak.

length: 16; V: TRBV14; D: -; J: TRBJ1-2; CDR3: CASSQDIWGSNYGYTF
length: 14; V: TRBV7-2; D: TRBD2; J: TRBJ2-3; CDR3: CASSFEREADTQYF
length: 16; V: TRBV12-3/TRBV12-4; D: -; J: TRBJ2-1; CDR3: CASSLDAGPRVDEQFF
length: 15; V: TRBV4-2; D: -; J: TRBJ2-3; CDR3: CASSLTKGGADTQYF
length: 14; V: TRBV12-3/TRBV12-4; D: TRBD2; J: TRBJ2-1; CDR3: CASILGLASGEQFF
length: 15; V: TRBV12-3/TRBV12-4; D: -; J: TRBJ2-7; CDR3: CASSGFGVSSYEQYF
length: 11; V: TRBV3-1; D: -; J: TRBJ1-1; CDR3: CASSQGLVAFF
length: 15; V: TRBV6-5; D: -; J: TRBJ1-2; CDR3: CASSYEGPANYGYTF
length: 15; V: TRBV7-9; D: TRBD2; J: TRBJ2-1; CDR3: CASPNGTNSYNEQFF
length: 14; V: TRBV4-3; D: TRBD1; J: TRBJ2-5; CDR3: CASSQDRGFETQYF
length: 16; V: TRBV5-1; D: -; J: TRBJ2-3; CDR3: CASSSRGVPSTDTQYF
length: 15; V: TRBV5-1; D: TRBD2; J: TRBJ2-2; CDR3: CASSGLAANTGELFF
length: 16; V: TRBV15; D: TRBD2; J: TRBJ2-1; CDR3: CATSRPGAGGENEQFF
length: 15; V: TRBV4-3; D: TRBD1; J: TRBJ1-6; CDR3: CASSQADRGQSPLHF
length: 12; V: TRBV14; D: TRBD1; J: TRBJ1-2; CDR3: CASSPQGVGYTF
length: 12; V: TRBV29-1; D: TRBD2; J: TRBJ2-4; CDR3: CSVGLAGNIQYF
length: 17; V: TRBV7-2; D: TRBD1; J: TRBJ2-5; CDR3: CASNLQGIPNQGETQYF
length: 14; V: TRBV28; D: TRBD1; J: TRBJ1-2; CDR3: CASSGPDRFYGYTF
length: 14; V: TRBV12-3/TRBV12-4; D: -; J: TRBJ2-6; CDR3: CASLEGSGANVLTF
length: 16; V: TRBV9; D: -; J: TRBJ1-3; CDR3: CASSVDGRVSGNTIYF
length: 15; V: TRBV5-1; D: TRBD1; J: TRBJ1-6; CDR3: CASSLWTGEESPLHF
length: 15; V: TRBV12-3/TRBV12-4; D: -; J: TRBJ2-7; CDR3: CASSLSLGYSYEQYF
length: 11; V: TRBV29-1; D: -; J: TRBJ2-5; CDR3: CSHSLQETQYF
length: 16; V: TRBV4-3; D: TRBD1; J: TRBJ2-3; CDR3: CASSQATGVTEDTQYF
length: 14; V: TRBV20-1; D: TRBD2; J: TRBJ2-3; CDR3: CSARRGRGLNTQYF
length: 15; V: TRBV10-3; D: -; J: TRBJ1-1; CDR3: CAISESRASDTEAFF
length: 14; V: TRBV5-1; D: -; J: TRBJ2-3; CDR3: CASSFGLTSDTQYF
length: 13; V: TRBV10-2; D: TRBD1; J: TRBJ1-1; CDR3: CASSGQGAVQAFF
length: 15; V: TRBV20-1; D: TRBD1; J: TRBJ1-5; CDR3: CSARDWTGSDQPQHF
length: 13; V: TRBV7-9; D: -; J: TRBJ2-2; CDR3: CASNSASTGELFF
length: 14; V: TRBV5-1; D: TRBD1; J: TRBJ2-1; CDR3: CASSLTGAGNEQFF
length: 14; V: TRBV20-1; D: -; J: TRBJ2-7; CDR3: CSALGVAAPHEQYF
length: 15; V: TRBV7-2; D: -; J: TRBJ1-1; CDR3: CASSPLPAPHTEAFF
length: 15; V: TRBV6-5; D: -; J: TRBJ2-1; CDR3: CASSSPWRAVDEQFF
length: 13; V: TRBV7-2; D: -; J: TRBJ1-4; CDR3: CASSEGFGEKLFF
length: 16; V: TRBV6-5; D: TRBD2; J: TRBJ2-1; CDR3: CASSYVSPGGGDEQFF
length: 13; V: TRBV29-1; D: -; J: TRBJ1-2; CDR3: CSVLPTLETGYTF
length: 13; V: TRBV20-1; D: -; J: TRBJ2-7; CDR3: CSASRLNSYEQYF
length: 14; V: TRBV29-1; D: -; J: TRBJ1-2; CDR3: CSVDTQNANYGYTF
length: 15; V: TRBV18; D: -; J: TRBJ1-4; CDR3: CASSPLDSWNEKLFF
length: 12; V: TRBV20-1; D: -; J: TRBJ2-2; CDR3: CSAYKDTGELFF
length: 14; V: TRBV6-2/TRBV6-3; D: -; J: TRBJ2-2; CDR3: CASSYRRETGELFF
length: 11; V: TRBV5-6; D: -; J: TRBJ2-7; CDR3: CVVPSTYEQYF
length: 11; V: TRBV7-9; D: -; J: TRBJ1-1; CDR3: CASSPSPEAFF
length: 11; V: TRBV24-1; D: -; J: TRBJ2-7; CDR3: CATRQGREQYF
length: 16; V: TRBV2; D: -; J: TRBJ2-1; CDR3: CASSRRLAVAYNEQFF
length: 19; V: TRBV12-3/TRBV12-4; D: -; J: TRBJ1-4; CDR3: CACSPRLTGGLATNEKLFF
length: 15; V: TRBV15; D: TRBD2; J: TRBJ2-7; CDR3: CATSREAGSSYEQYF
length: 14; V: TRBV28; D: TRBD2; J: TRBJ2-5; CDR3: CATKAGDLQETQYF
length: 18; V: TRBV10-3; D: TRBD1; J: TRBJ2-2; CDR3: CAISPQPLGQRNTGELFF
length: 13; V: TRBV11-2; D: -; J: TRBJ1-2; CDR3: CASSLARGYGYTF
length: 15; V: TRBV20-1; D: TRBD2; J: TRBJ2-7; CDR3: CSASDRLAGGREQYF
length: 14; V: TRBV20-1; D: TRBD1; J: TRBJ1-1; CDR3: CSARVLTGATEAFF
length: 15; V: TRBV7-2; D: -; J: TRBJ2-1; CDR3: CASSLALGKFNEQFF
length: 16; V: TRBV20-1; D: TRBD1; J: TRBJ1-5; CDR3: CSARDGDRASNQPQHF
length: 15; V: TRBV6-5; D: -; J: TRBJ1-3; CDR3: CASSYSGSPGNTIYF
length: 14; V: TRBV20-1; D: -; J: TRBJ2-2; CDR3: CSARDAVWTGELFF
length: 13; V: TRBV10-3; D: -; J: TRBJ2-3; CDR3: CAISLDLTDTQYF
length: 13; V: TRBV29-1; D: -; J: TRBJ1-5; CDR3: CSVAQGRDQPQHF
length: 13; V: TRBV5-1; D: TRBD1; J: TRBJ1-2; CDR3: CASSFQGAGGYTF